This is a list of T cell receptor beta chains from one sample in a study of radiotherapy plus CTLA-4 blockade in lung cancer. Generated by immunoSEQ multiplex PCR, the TCRdb table keeps only in-frame clones and is missing some. The data show more than 95,000 clones, under 85% seen once. The material sequenced was peripheral blood, taken from a patient treated with radiotherapy plus ipilimumab. Receptors were obtained from a human donor with non-small cell lung cancer who had a partial response to radiotherapy plus ipilimumab. Some clones in this sample may be carry-over from other donors' samples. CDR3s include the opening cysteine and the closing phenylalanine or tryptophan. D genes are given only for firm matches. Expanded clones get a size class; other rows say once, few or many, or leave the size out.

TRBJ2-1	TRBD2	TRBV28	-	TGTGCCAGCAGTTTACTCCACTGGCGGGAGAGCTCCTACAATGAGCAGTTCTTC	CASSLLHWRESSYNEQFF
TRBJ1-2	-	TRBV2	-	TGTGCCAGCAGTGAATGGTCCTTAAAGACAGGACCTTCTAGGTACACCTTC	CASSEWSLKTGPSRYTF
TRBJ1-6	-	TRBV28	few	TGTGCCAGCATGAGGACAGTCTCCTATAATTCACCCCTCCACTTT	CASMRTVSYNSPLHF
TRBJ1-5	-	TRBV19	few	TGTGCCACCAGTCAGGGGCCAAAGCAGCCCCAGCATTTT	CATSQGPKQPQHF
TRBJ2-7	-	TRBV2	-	TGTGCCAGCGCTAGCGGGACAGGGGTCCACGAGCAGTACTTC	CASASGTGVHEQYF
TRBJ1-1	-	TRBV30	-	TGTGCCTGGAGTGTCCGGGGGGCCACTGAAGCTTTCTTT	CAWSVRGATEAFF
TRBJ2-5	-	TRBV19	-	TGTGCCAGTAGTATGGCTGGCGGAAAAGAGACCCAGTACTTC	CASSMAGGKETQYF
TRBJ2-2	TRBD2	TRBV5-1	once	TGCGCCAGCAGCTTAGGACTAGGACAAGCCCTCGGGGAGCTGTTTTTT	CASSLGLGQALGELFF
TRBJ1-1	-	TRBV5-1	few	TGCGCCAGCAGCTTGGGTGCAGAACCAAACACTGAAGCTTTCTTT	CASSLGAEPNTEAFF
TRBJ1-6	-	TRBV2	-	TGTGCCAGCAGTGAAAGGGGCAGGGAGGCCTCACCCCTCCACTTT	CASSERGREASPLHF
TRBJ1-2	TRBD1	TRBV18	-	TGTGCCAGCTCACCAGACGGACAGGGGGCGGGAGGCTACACCTTC	CASSPDGQGAGGYTF
TRBJ2-5	-	TRBV29-1	-	TGCAGCGTTGCCGCTACAGGGAATCAAGAGACCCAGTACTTC	CSVAATGNQETQYF
TRBJ1-6	TRBD1	TRBV5-1	-	TGCGCCAGCAGCTGGGACAGCGGCGCCGATTCACCCCTCCACTTT	CASSWDSGADSPLHF